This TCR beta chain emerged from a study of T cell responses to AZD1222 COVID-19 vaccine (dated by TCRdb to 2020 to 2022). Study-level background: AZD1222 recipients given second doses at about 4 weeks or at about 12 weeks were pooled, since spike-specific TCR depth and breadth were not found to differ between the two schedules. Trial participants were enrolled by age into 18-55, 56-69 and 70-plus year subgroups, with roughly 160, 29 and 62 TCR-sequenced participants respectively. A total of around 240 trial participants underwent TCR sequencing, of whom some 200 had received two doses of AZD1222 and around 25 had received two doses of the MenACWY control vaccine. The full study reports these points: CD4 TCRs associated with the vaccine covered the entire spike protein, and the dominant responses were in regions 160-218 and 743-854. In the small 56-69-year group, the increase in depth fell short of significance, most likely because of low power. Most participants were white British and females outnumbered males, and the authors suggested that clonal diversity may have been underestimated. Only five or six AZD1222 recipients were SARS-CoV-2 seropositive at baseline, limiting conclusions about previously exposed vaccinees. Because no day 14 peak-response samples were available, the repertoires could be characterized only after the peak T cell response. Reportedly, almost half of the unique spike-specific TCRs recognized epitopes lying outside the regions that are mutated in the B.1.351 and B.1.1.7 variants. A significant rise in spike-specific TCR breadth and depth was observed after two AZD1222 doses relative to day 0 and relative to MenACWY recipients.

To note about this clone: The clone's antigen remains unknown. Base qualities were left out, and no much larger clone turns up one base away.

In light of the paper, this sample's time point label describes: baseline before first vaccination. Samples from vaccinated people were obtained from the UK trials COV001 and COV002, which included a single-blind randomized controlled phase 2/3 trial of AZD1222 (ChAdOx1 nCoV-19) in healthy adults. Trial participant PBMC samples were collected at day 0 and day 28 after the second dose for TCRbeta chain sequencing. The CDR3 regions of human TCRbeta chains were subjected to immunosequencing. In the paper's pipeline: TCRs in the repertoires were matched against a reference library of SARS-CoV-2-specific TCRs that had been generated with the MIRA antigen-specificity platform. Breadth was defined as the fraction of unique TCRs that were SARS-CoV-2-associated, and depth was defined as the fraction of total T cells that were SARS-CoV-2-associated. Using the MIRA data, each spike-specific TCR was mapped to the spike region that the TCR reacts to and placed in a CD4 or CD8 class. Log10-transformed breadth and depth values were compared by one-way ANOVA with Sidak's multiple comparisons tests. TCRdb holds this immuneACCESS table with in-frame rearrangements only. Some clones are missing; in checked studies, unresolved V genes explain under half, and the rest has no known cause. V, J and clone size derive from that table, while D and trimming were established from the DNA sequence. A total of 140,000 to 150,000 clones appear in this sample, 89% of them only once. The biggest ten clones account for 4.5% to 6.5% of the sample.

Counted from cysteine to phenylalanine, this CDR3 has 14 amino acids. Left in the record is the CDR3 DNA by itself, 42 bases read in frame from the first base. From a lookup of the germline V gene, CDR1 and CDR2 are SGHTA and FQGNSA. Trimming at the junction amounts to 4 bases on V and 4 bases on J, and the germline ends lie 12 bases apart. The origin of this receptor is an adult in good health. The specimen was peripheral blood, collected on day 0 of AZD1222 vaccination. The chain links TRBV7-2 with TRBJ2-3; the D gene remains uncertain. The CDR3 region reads CASSYLGWSDTQYF. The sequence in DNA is TGTGCCAGCAGCTACCTTGGGTGGTCAGATACGCAGTATTTT.